Sequencing of this TCR beta chain was carried out in a study of shared clonotypes between healthy human individuals. For this clone: Its cognate antigen is unknown. Other DNA sequences of this sample code for an identical CDR3.

General study findings and limits: It was only blood that was sampled, and tissue repertoires likely differ. Sequencing depth was predicted to influence how clonotypes are shared among donors.

Some clones are missing from TCRdb's copy, which holds only in-frame ones; the method was immunoSEQ multiplex PCR. The sample has about half a million clones, roughly 78% seen once. V lost 4 bases to trimming and J lost 0 bases; unmatched junction nucleotides: 3. CDR1 and CDR2 from the germline V gene are SGHRS and YFSETQ. The CDR3 length is 16 residues. What was sequenced was PBMCs. The clonotype was recovered from a woman aged 40 to 50 in good health. Some clones in this sample may be carry-over from other donors' samples. V gene TRBV5-1 combines with J gene TRBJ2-7; 14 bases map to TRBD2. The CDR3 loop is CASSPGTSGSSYEQYF. The CDR3 region has the DNA TGCGCCAGCAGCCCGGGGACTAGCGGGAGCTCCTACGAGCAGTACTTC.